This entry concerns a single TCR beta chain. No antigen is known for it. This same CDR3 is encoded by further DNA sequences in the sample. This CDR3 is built from 12 residues. Germline V CDR1 and CDR2: KGHSH, LQKENI. The ends were cut back, 1 base at V and 6 bases at J, with 7 bases in the middle. TCRB transcripts that were expressed got sequenced, as all of the isolated RNA had been reverse transcribed. Assay used: immunoSEQ multiplex PCR; TCRdb lists only in-frame clones, some missing. The sample has about 330,000 clones, approximately 10% seen once; the top ten hold more than 0.015%. The data were taken from a study of beta chain features in type 1 diabetes. Study at large: Similarity in age, gender and cell yields was seen between patients and healthy donors. Study-level results: Shortening of TCRB CDR3s, moderate but significant, appeared in all four CD4+ subsets of Type 1 diabetes patients.

Sorting gave populations that all exceeded 95% purity. This clonotype originated in a woman aged 25-40 years in good health. The chain employs TRBV18 and TRBJ2-7, with D perhaps TRBD1 (5 bases). The sequenced material came from naive CD4+ T cells from blood. The CDR3: CASSPLTGEQYF. CDR3 sequence (DNA): TGTGCCAGCTCACCACTCACAGGCGAGCAGTACTTC.